One sample yielded the 5 T cell receptor beta chains listed below, sequenced in a study of STAT5B mutations in CD4+ large granular lymphocyte leukemia. Here immunoSEQ multiplex PCR was the method, and the copy in TCRdb shows in-frame clones only, minus some. The sample carries around 30,000 clones, about 74% recorded once. Sequencing was carried out using CD4+ T cells from blood buffy coats. The source is a human donor in good health.

The genes are TRBV7-3 and TRBJ2-3; 7 bases agree with TRBD2. The V gene end was trimmed by 1 base and the J gene end by 5 bases; junction bases not matched to a gene: 6. This CDR3 region has 15 residues. Germline V CDR1 and CDR2: SGHTA, FQGTGA. CDR3 protein: CASSLRGSGGDTQYF. The CDR3 region has the DNA TGTGCCAGCAGCTTAAGGGGCTCGGGAGGAGATACGCAGTATTTT.

The chain joins TRBV6-5 to TRBJ1-3, with no clear D. V was cut by 2 bases and J by 8 bases, with 4 bases left in between. The CDR3 spans 11 residues. In germline, CDR1 is MNHEY, CDR2 SVGAGI. The CDR3 nucleotides read TGTGCCAGCAGTTACGGAGACACCATATATTTT. This gives the protein CASSYGDTIYF.

J is TRBJ1-1 and V is TRBV1. TRBV1 is deemed a pseudogene. The CDR3 has 11 residues. CDR3 in DNA: TGCACCAGCAGCCCGGACACTGAAGCTTTCTTT. It codes for CTSSPDTEAFF.

This clone has just a few counts. The V gene is TRBV10-3, the J gene TRBJ1-1, with 10 bases aligning to TRBD1. Trimming at V came to 5 bases and at J to 10 bases, leaving 7 bases not matched to a gene. CDR1 is ENHRY, CDR2 SYGVKD, per germline. There are 13 residues in the CDR3. The CDR3 loop reads CAISPRQGAGAFF. The CDR3 DNA reads as TGTGCCATCAGTCCTCGACAGGGGGCCGGAGCTTTCTTT.

This chain joins TRBV19 and TRBJ2-1; D might be TRBD1 (5 bases). Trimming cost V 10 bases and J 1 base, with 17 bases left between them. The CDR3 is 15 amino acids. The germline V gene has CDR1 LNHDA and CDR2 SQIVND (reference sequence). CDR3 loop: CATLDRAFSYNEQFF. The CDR3 DNA sequence: TGTGCCACCTTAGACAGAGCGTTTTCCTACAATGAGCAGTTCTTC.